This T cell receptor beta chain was recovered during a study of beta chain features in type 1 diabetes. The V end lost 6 bases, the J end lost 7 bases, and 10 bases lay between the germline ends. The germline V gene has CDR1 SEHNR and CDR2 FQNEAQ (reference sequence). CDR3 length equals 12 residues. The sequenced template was cDNA made from the entire isolated RNA. The protocol was immunoSEQ multiplex PCR, while the TCRdb copy is restricted to in-frame clones and leaves out a portion. The sample lists around 500,000 clones; about an eighth were seen once. This clone was counted between two and nine times.

The chain employs TRBV7-9 and TRBJ2-1; D remains ambiguous. The specimen was naive CD4+ T cells from blood. The clonotype comes from a woman between 18 and 29 years old in good health. CDR3 sequence: CASSPLGNEQFF. CDR3 nucleotide sequence: TGTGCCAGCAGTCCACTGGGGAATGAGCAGTTCTTC.